The rows below give T cell receptor beta chains drawn from one sample of a study of ipilimumab plus nivolumab after autologous stem cell transplantation. TCRdb keeps only in-frame clones here, not all; method: immunoSEQ multiplex PCR. The repertoire holds around 4,000 clones, with roughly 90% as singletons. Material: PBMCs, obtained in a trial of ipilimumab plus nivolumab as post-transplant consolidation. These TCRs come from a male donor with multiple myeloma. Each CDR3 is given with its conserved first and last residue. A D gene is named only where the DNA matches it firmly. Rows may omit the clone size; those that give it use once, few, many or a size class.

v_call	d_call	j_call	cdr3_length	clone_size	cdr3_nt	cdr3_aa
TRBV5-4	NA	TRBJ1-3	14	NA	TGTGCCAGCAGCTTGACAGGCTCTGGAAACACCATATATTTT	CASSLTGSGNTIYF
TRBV7-8	NA	TRBJ2-1	13	NA	TGTGCCAGCAGCCCATCTATTGGCAATGAGCAGTTCTTC	CASSPSIGNEQFF
TRBV30	NA	TRBJ2-5	15	few	TGTGCCTGGAGTGTAGTCATAGCATATGCCGAGACCCAGTACTTC	CAWSVVIAYAETQYF
TRBV27	TRBD2	TRBJ2-7	15	NA	TGTGCCAGCAGACGATCTAGCGGGGCCTCCTACGAGCAGTACTTC	CASRRSSGASYEQYF
TRBV2	NA	TRBJ2-3	15	NA	TGTGCCAGCAGTGATACGGGACCTAGCACAGATACGCAGTATTTT	CASSDTGPSTDTQYF
TRBV6-5	NA	TRBJ1-1	14	once	TGTGCCAGCAGCGAAGTGGGGGCCGACACTGAAGCTTTCTTT	CASSEVGADTEAFF
TRBV2	NA	TRBJ2-7	15	NA	TGTGCCAGCACGAAAGGGGCAGGGGACTCCTACGAGCAGTACTTC	CASTKGAGDSYEQYF
TRBV2	NA	TRBJ1-4	14	NA	TGTGCCAGCGACTCCCAGTTCTCTAATGAAAAACTGTTTTTT	CASDSQFSNEKLFF
TRBV10-3	TRBD2	TRBJ2-1	17	NA	TGTGCCATCAGTGAGTCAGCATGGACTAGCTCATACAATGAGCAGTTCTTC	CAISESAWTSSYNEQFF
TRBV5-6	TRBD2	TRBJ2-7	15	NA	TGTGCCAGCAGCATGCCGGGACTACCTACCTACGAGCAGTACTTC	CASSMPGLPTYEQYF
TRBV10-2	NA	TRBJ2-7	12	NA	TGCGCCAGCAATGGGGGAGTCTACGAGCAGTACTTC	CASNGGVYEQYF
TRBV30	TRBD2	TRBJ2-5	15	once	TGTGCCGGGCAGGGGGTAGCGGGAGAAGGGGAGACCCAGTACTTC	CAGQGVAGEGETQYF
TRBV29-1	NA	TRBJ1-5	13	NA	TGCAGCGTTGAACTGGGTTACAATCAGCCCCAGCATTTT	CSVELGYNQPQHF
TRBV6-6	TRBD2	TRBJ2-1	14	once	TGTGCCAGCAGTTCATGGGAGGGAAGAAATGAGCAGTTCTTC	CASSSWEGRNEQFF
TRBV5-1	NA	TRBJ2-1	15	NA	TGCGCCAGCAGCCGTGATCAGAGCTCCTACAATGAGCAGTTCTTC	CASSRDQSSYNEQFF
TRBV5-1	NA	TRBJ2-1	13	NA	TGCGCCAGCAGCTTGTCCGATGGTGTGCGGAAGTTCTTC	CASSLSDGVRKFF
TRBV9	TRBD2	TRBJ2-1	12	NA	TGTGCCAGCACGGGGACTAACAATGAGCAGTTCTTC	CASTGTNNEQFF
TRBV5-1	NA	TRBJ2-7	14	NA	TGCGCCAGCAGCTTGGGCGGCACATCGAGAGAGCAGTACTTC	CASSLGGTSREQYF
TRBV19	TRBD2	TRBJ2-2	16	NA	TGTGCCAGTAGTAAGGTTGAAGCGGGAGTCACCGGGGAGCTGTTTTTT	CASSKVEAGVTGELFF
TRBV6-1	NA	TRBJ2-1	14	NA	TGTGCCAGCAGTAGAGGTAGCTCCTACAATGAGCAGTTCTTC	CASSRGSSYNEQFF
TRBV7-3	NA	TRBJ1-2	14	NA	TGTGCCAGCAGCTTAGTAGAGGGGAGGAATGGCTACACCTTC	CASSLVEGRNGYTF
TRBV7-9	NA	TRBJ1-2	12	NA	TGTGCCAGCAGCTTTGGACCTCTGGGCTACACCTTC	CASSFGPLGYTF
TRBV5-1	NA	TRBJ2-3	13	NA	TGCGCCAGCAGCCGGAACTCAGCAGATACGCAGTATTTT	CASSRNSADTQYF
TRBV5-8	NA	TRBJ1-2	15	NA	TGTGCCAGCAGCGGGACGGGACAATTTCTAGGCGGCTACACCTTC	CASSGTGQFLGGYTF
TRBV5-1	NA	TRBJ1-2	15	NA	TGCGCCAGCAGCTCTATCCGGGACGGAAACTATGGCTACACCTTC	CASSSIRDGNYGYTF
TRBV4-1	NA	TRBJ1-1	14	NA	TGCGCCAGCAGCCCCGGGACTTCGAACACTGAAGCTTTCTTT	CASSPGTSNTEAFF
TRBV4-1	TRBD1	TRBJ2-2	15	NA	TGCGCCAGCAGCGCGGACAGGACGAACACCGGGGAGCTGTTTTTT	CASSADRTNTGELFF
TRBV7-2	NA	TRBJ2-3	13	NA	TGTGCCAGCAGCTTACCTACCACAGATACGCAGTATTTT	CASSLPTTDTQYF
TRBV28	NA	TRBJ1-4	13	NA	TGTGCCAGCAGTGGGCAGCCCCATGAAAAACTGTTTTTT	CASSGQPHEKLFF
TRBV28	TRBD1	TRBJ2-7	17	NA	TGTGCCAGCAGTCCAATCCCTTTTGGGACAGGCCACTACGAGCAGTACTTC	CASSPIPFGTGHYEQYF
TRBV7-8	NA	TRBJ1-5	15	NA	TGTGCCAGCAGCCGCACGGGCCTGAGCAATCAGCCCCAGCATTTT	CASSRTGLSNQPQHF
TRBV29-1	TRBD2	TRBJ2-7	14	once	TGCAGCGTTGAAGGGACTAGCGGTTCCTACGAGCAGTACTTC	CSVEGTSGSYEQYF
TRBV10-2	TRBD1	TRBJ1-6	15	NA	TGCGCCACCCTAGAGGGACAGCCTTATAATTCACCCCTCCACTTT	CATLEGQPYNSPLHF